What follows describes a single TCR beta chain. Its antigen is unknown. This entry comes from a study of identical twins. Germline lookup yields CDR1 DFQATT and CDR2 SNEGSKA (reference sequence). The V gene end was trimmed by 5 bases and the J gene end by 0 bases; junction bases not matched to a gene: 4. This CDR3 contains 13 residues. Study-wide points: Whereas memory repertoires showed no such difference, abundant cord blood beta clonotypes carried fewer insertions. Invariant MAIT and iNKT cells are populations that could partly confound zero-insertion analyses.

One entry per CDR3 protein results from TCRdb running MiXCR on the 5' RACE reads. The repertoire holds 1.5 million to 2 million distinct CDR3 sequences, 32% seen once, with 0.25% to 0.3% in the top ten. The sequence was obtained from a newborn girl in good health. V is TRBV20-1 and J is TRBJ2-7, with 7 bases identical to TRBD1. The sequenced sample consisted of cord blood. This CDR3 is CSAARDSSYEQYF. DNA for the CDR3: TGCAGTGCTGCCCGGGACAGCTCCTACGAGCAGTACTTC.